A single sample is the source of the 8 T cell receptor beta chains below, sequenced in a study of siplizumab effects on memory and regulatory T cells. Assay used: immunoSEQ multiplex PCR; TCRdb lists only in-frame clones, some missing. The sample lists roughly 92,000 clones, 85% to 95% occurring once. Material: non-Treg CD4+ T cells sorted from blood. Receptors were obtained from a human donor in good health.

This chain connects TRBV6-6 to TRBJ1-4, with D possibly TRBD1 on 5 matching bases. V gave up 5 bases and J gave up 3 bases, with 10 bases separating them. The V gene's germline CDR1 is MNHNY and CDR2 SVGAGI (reference sequence). This CDR3 spans 14 amino acids. For the CDR3, the DNA is TGTGCCAGCAGTCCCGGGGGATCTAATGAAAAACTGTTTTTT. This encodes CASSPGGSNEKLFF.

The sample holds one count of this clone. This rearrangement joins TRBV18 to TRBJ2-5; TRBD1 might be the D (6 bases). The CDR3 runs 12 residues. Germline CDR1 KGHSH, CDR2 LQKENI. With 6 bases removed from V and 4 bases from J, the gap between germline ends came to 9 bases. CDR3 nucleotides: TGTGCCAGCTCGGACAGCCTAGAGACCCAGTACTTC. Its translation: CASSDSLETQYF.

V gene TRBV25-1 combines with J gene TRBJ2-1; TRBD2 matches at 13 bases. Per germline, CDR1 MGHDK and CDR2 SYGVNS. This CDR3 has 15 amino acids. J was trimmed by 9 bases and V by 7 bases; bases with no gene match: 9. CDR3 sequence reads: CASTAGGLAGFEQFF. For the CDR3, the DNA is TGTGCCAGCACTGCTGGGGGACTAGCGGGATTTGAGCAGTTCTTC.

This chain uses TRBV30 with TRBJ2-5; D is undetermined. V shed 0 bases and J shed 7 bases, with 12 bases lying between them. The CDR3 covers 13 residues. Germline V gene lookup returns CDR1 GTSNPN and CDR2 SVGIG (reference sequence). CDR3 protein: CAWSVESVWTQYF. The DNA for the CDR3 is TGTGCCTGGAGTGTAGAGTCGGTCTGGACCCAGTACTTC.

J is TRBJ2-7 and V is TRBV6-5, with a tentative D call TRBD2 (6 bases). Germline CDR1 is MNHEY and CDR2 is SVGAGI. Trimming cost V 2 bases and J 3 bases, with 8 bases left between them. The CDR3 is 13 amino acids. The CDR3 is CASSYAGSYEQYF. As DNA, the CDR3 is TGTGCCAGCAGTTACGCGGGGAGCTACGAGCAGTACTTC.

The genes are TRBV5-1 and TRBJ1-2, with D tentatively TRBD1 (6 bases). The CDR3 is 14 residues long. Germline CDR1 reads SGHRS; CDR2 reads YFSETQ. Deletions cut 3 bases from V and 4 bases from J, with 13 bases between. This CDR3 reads CASSSTGSGYGYTF. CDR3 in DNA: TGCGCCAGCAGCTCAACAGGGTCGGGCTATGGCTACACCTTC.

The rearrangement uses TRBV4-2 and TRBJ2-3; 8 bases are a match to TRBD2. The V gene end was trimmed by 3 bases and the J gene end by 1 base; junction bases not matched to a gene: 6. The CDR3 runs 16 residues. Germline CDR1 reads LGHNA; CDR2 reads YNFKEQ. DNA for the CDR3: TGTGCCAGCAGCCAGAACCCGGGACTAGGCACAGATACGCAGTATTTT. Protein product: CASSQNPGLGTDTQYF.

This chain joins TRBV28 and TRBJ1-4; TRBD1 agrees at 8 bases. This CDR3 is built from 15 residues. Trimming took 5 bases from V and 3 from J; bases not matched to a gene: 5. CDR1 is MDHEN and CDR2 is SYDVKM in the germline V gene. In DNA, the CDR3 is TGTGCCAGCAGTCGAGCAGGGGGCCCTAATGAAAAACTGTTTTTT. Translated: CASSRAGGPNEKLFF.